Listed below are T cell receptor beta chains from one sample, sequenced in a study of cytomegalovirus exposure and HLA in healthy donors. Clones were read by immunoSEQ multiplex PCR, and TCRdb kept only the in-frame ones, dropping some. The sample gives 75,000 to 90,000 clones, 63% of which show up once; about 15% is in the top ten. The sample was PBMCs. The origin of the receptors is a middle-aged woman in good health and CMV-seropositive. Both conserved end residues are part of each CDR3. Each record gives: J gene, clone size, D gene, V gene, CDR3 DNA, CDR3 protein. D genes are given only for firm matches. Size is omitted from some rows. Given values are once, few, many or a class for expanded clones.

>TRBJ2-3|once|TRBD2|TRBV5-1
TGCGCCAGCAGCTTCCTAGCGGGAGAACACACAGATACGCAGTATTTT
CASSFLAGEHTDTQYF
>TRBJ2-1|few|NA|TRBV7-9
TGTGCCAGCAGCCCCCAGGGGGGCGGAAATGAGCAGTTCTTC
CASSPQGGGNEQFF
>TRBJ2-7|NA|NA|TRBV10-3
TGTGCCATCAGTGACGTCGGGGTACCCTACGAGCAGTACTTC
CAISDVGVPYEQYF
>TRBJ2-7|NA|NA|TRBV6-6
TGTGCCAGCAGTTCGACAGAGGCGAAGTACTTC
CASSSTEAKYF
>TRBJ2-5|NA|NA|TRBV5-1
TGCGCCAGCAATCCAGGGGGGGAGACCCAGTACTTC
CASNPGGETQYF
>TRBJ1-2|few|TRBD1|TRBV28
TGTGCCAGCAGACAGGACAGGGAGTTTGGCTACACCTTC
CASRQDREFGYTF
>TRBJ1-2|NA|TRBD1|TRBV4-3
TGCGCCAGCAGCCAGGAAGGAAGGGACAGATTCTTTTCCTTC
CASSQEGRDRFFSF
>TRBJ2-6|NA|TRBD1|TRBV7-3
TGTGCCAGCAGCTTAACGGGACAGTCCTCGGTCCTGACTTTC
CASSLTGQSSVLTF
>TRBJ2-5|NA|TRBD2|TRBV4-2
TGTGCCAGCAGCCAAGGGGGAGGGTCGGAGACCCAGTACTTC
CASSQGGGSETQYF
>TRBJ2-7|once|NA|TRBV21-1
TGTGCCAGCAGCAAAGCCCAGAGCGACTCCTACGAGCAGTACTTC
CASSKAQSDSYEQYF
>TRBJ2-1|NA|NA|TRBV30
TGTGCCTGGAGTGGAACACATTACAGCTCCTACAATGAGCAGTTCTTC
CAWSGTHYSSYNEQFF
>TRBJ2-1|NA|TRBD2|TRBV18
TGTGCCAGCTCACCACTTGGACTAGCGGGAGAAAGGGATGAGCAGTTCTTC
CASSPLGLAGERDEQFF
>TRBJ1-1|NA|NA|TRBV5-4
TGTGCCAGCAGCCTCAACAGCAGAAACACTGAAGCTTTCTTT
CASSLNSRNTEAFF
>TRBJ2-1|once|TRBD1|TRBV4-2
TGTGCCAGCAGCCAAGACCTGTCAATGTGGGGACAGGGGAATGAGCAGTTCTTC
CASSQDLSMWGQGNEQFF
>TRBJ2-5|NA|NA|TRBV10-1
TGCGCCAGCAGTGCCGGGCAAGAGACCCAGTACTTC
CASSAGQETQYF
>TRBJ2-5|once|TRBD1|TRBV9
TGTGCCAGCAGCGTAACAGGGGGAAGGGAGCAGTACTTC
CASSVTGGREQYF
>TRBJ2-7|NA|TRBD2|TRBV6-5
TGTGCCAGCAGTTACGGGCAGGGAGGGACCTACGAGCAGTACTTC
CASSYGQGGTYEQYF
>TRBJ1-1|NA|NA|TRBV18
TGTGCCAGCTCACCTGGCGACCGCGGGGAGGGGACGGCTGAAGCTTTCTTT
CASSPGDRGEGTAEAFF
>TRBJ2-3|NA|NA|TRBV28
TGTGCCAGCAGTTTTGCATCCCGGGTGGATACGCAGTATTTT
CASSFASRVDTQYF
>TRBJ1-1|NA|TRBD1|TRBV5-4
TGTGCCAGCAGCTCTACAGGGGCGAACACTGAAGCTTTCTTT
CASSSTGANTEAFF
>TRBJ2-7|NA|NA|TRBV15
TGTGCCACCAGCAGAGATTGGTCGGCAGGGTCGGAGCAGTACTTC
CATSRDWSAGSEQYF
>TRBJ1-2|NA|NA|TRBV2
TGTGCCAGCACACAAGACTATGGCTACACCTTC
CASTQDYGYTF
>TRBJ2-5|NA|NA|TRBV7-9
TGTGCCAGCAGCTTAGGTTTGAGCCCTTATGAGGCCCAGTACTTC
CASSLGLSPYEAQYF
>TRBJ2-1|few|NA|TRBV6-5
TGTGCCAGCAGTTTAGGGGGAGGGCCCGATGAGCAGTTCTTC
CASSLGGGPDEQFF
>TRBJ2-1|NA|TRBD1|TRBV18
TGTGCCAGCTCACCACCATCAGGACAGGGTAACAATGAGCAGTTCTTC
CASSPPSGQGNNEQFF
>TRBJ1-2|few|TRBD1|TRBV7-2
TGTGCCAGCAGCTTAGCCCTAGGGGGACAGTATGGCTACACCTTC
CASSLALGGQYGYTF
>TRBJ1-1|NA|TRBD1|TRBV28
TGTGCCAGCAGAGGTTACCGGGACAGGCTTAAGACCACTGAAGCTTTCTTT
CASRGYRDRLKTTEAFF
>TRBJ2-3|few|TRBD2|TRBV7-2
TGTGCCAGCAGCCTGGGAGGGCTGAGCACAGATACGCAGTATTTT
CASSLGGLSTDTQYF
>TRBJ2-7|NA|TRBD2|TRBV29-1
TGCAGCGTTGTGCCTAGCGGGAGGGGCAACGAGCAGTACTTC
CSVVPSGRGNEQYF
>TRBJ2-7|NA|NA|TRBV28
TGTGCCAGCAGTTCCTCAGGCCCGTCCTACGAGCAGTACTTC
CASSSSGPSYEQYF
>TRBJ1-2|few|TRBD1|TRBV4-3
TGCGCCAGCAGCCTAGACAGGGGTTCCGGTGGCTACACCTTC
CASSLDRGSGGYTF
>TRBJ2-7|NA|NA|TRBV28
TGTGCCAGCAGTTCCAGGGTCGCGTCCTACGAGCAGTACTTC
CASSSRVASYEQYF
>TRBJ1-3|NA|NA|TRBV10-2
TGCGCCGGCAGTGAGGGCCTGATCTCTGGAAACACCATATATTTT
CAGSEGLISGNTIYF
>TRBJ2-6|NA|TRBD2|TRBV7-8
TGTGCCAGCAGCTTAGGTTGGTCGGGCGGGAGGACCTCTGGGGCCAACGTCCTGACTTTC
CASSLGWSGGRTSGANVLTF
>TRBJ2-1|NA|NA|TRBV29-1
TGCAGCGTTACGGGTTCGGGGGACAATGAGCAGTTCTTC
CSVTGSGDNEQFF
>TRBJ2-5|NA|NA|TRBV28
TGTGCCAGCAGTCCTCTAGAGGTATCGATTAAAGAGACCCAGTACTTC
CASSPLEVSIKETQYF
>TRBJ1-1|few|NA|TRBV28
TGTGCCAGCAGTTTAGCAGCGGCCAGAGGAGCTTTCTTT
CASSLAAARGAFF
>TRBJ2-1|NA|NA|TRBV10-3
TGTGCCATCAGCGCGGAAGGGGTGGGGTACAATGAGCAGTTCTTC
CAISAEGVGYNEQFF
>TRBJ2-2|few|TRBD1|TRBV4-3
TGCGCCAGCAGCCAAGACGGGACAGATAACGGGGAGCTGTTTTTT
CASSQDGTDNGELFF
>TRBJ1-5|NA|TRBD1|TRBV10-2
TGCGCCAGCAGTGAACAGGGGCAGCAGCCCCAGCATTTT
CASSEQGQQPQHF
>TRBJ2-7|NA|NA|TRBV7-2
TGTGCCAGCGGGTTAAGAGGCGGAAACTCCTACGAGCAGTACTTC
CASGLRGGNSYEQYF
>TRBJ2-7|NA|NA|TRBV19
TGTGCCAGTAGTCCCCGGACTGATCCCCGGAACGAGCAGTACTTC
CASSPRTDPRNEQYF
>TRBJ2-3|few|TRBD1|TRBV28
TGTGCCAGCAGTATACGGGGACAGGGTTCAGATACGCAGTATTTT
CASSIRGQGSDTQYF
>TRBJ2-1|NA|TRBD2|TRBV13
TGTGCCAGCAGCTCCCCCCCGGGACTAGCGGGGTACAATGAGCAGTTCTTC
CASSSPPGLAGYNEQFF
>TRBJ1-2|NA|TRBD1|TRBV5-1
TGCGCCAGCAGACCGGGTGCAGGGGGCTCGTATGGCTACACCTTC
CASRPGAGGSYGYTF
>TRBJ2-7|NA|NA|TRBV7-2
TGTGCCAGCAGCCCCCCGGCAGGGCCCTACGAGCAGTACTTC
CASSPPAGPYEQYF
>TRBJ2-7|NA|NA|TRBV6-5
TGTGCCAGCAGTTACTCGGGAGTAACCTACGAGCAGTACTTC
CASSYSGVTYEQYF